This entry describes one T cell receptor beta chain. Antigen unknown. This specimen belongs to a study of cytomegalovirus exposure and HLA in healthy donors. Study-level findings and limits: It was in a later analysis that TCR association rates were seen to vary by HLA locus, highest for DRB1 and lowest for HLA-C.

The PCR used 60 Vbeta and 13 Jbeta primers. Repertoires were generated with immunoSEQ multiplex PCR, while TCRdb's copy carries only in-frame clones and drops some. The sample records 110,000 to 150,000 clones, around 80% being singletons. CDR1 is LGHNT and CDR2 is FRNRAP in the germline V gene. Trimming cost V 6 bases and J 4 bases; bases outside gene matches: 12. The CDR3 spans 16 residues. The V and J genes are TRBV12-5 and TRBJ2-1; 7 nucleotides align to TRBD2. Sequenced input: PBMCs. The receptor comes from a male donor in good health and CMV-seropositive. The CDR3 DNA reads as TGTGCTAGTGGCAATGGGGCTAGCGGAGTATACAATGAGCAGTTCTTC. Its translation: CASGNGASGVYNEQFF.